Each of the 25 T cell receptor beta chains below was sequenced from the same sample in a study of CD8+CD57+ T cells in acquired aplastic anemia. Patients chosen for sequencing had CD8+CD57+ cells that had expanded, as shown by flow cytometry. Profiling that covered TCR beta VDJ and CDR3 relied on genomic DNA as its template. TCRdb independently ran MiXCR on the reads; one entry per CDR3 protein. The data show about 180,000 distinct CDR3 sequences, with around 60% seen just once and more than 40% held by the top ten. Sequencing was performed on sorted CD4+, CD8+, or CD8+CD57+ T cells (not recorded which) from PBMCs. The receptors were sampled from a human donor with aplastic anemia.

The chain combines TRBV5-1 with TRBJ2-7, with 7 bases that match TRBD2. Germline CDR1 SGHRS, CDR2 YFSETQ. The CDR3 is 16 residues long. V dropped 4 bases and J dropped 4; count of bases not matched to a gene: 14. The CDR3 sequence: CASSPQGLPGTYEQYF. In DNA form, the CDR3 reads TGCGCCAGCAGCCCCCAGGGACTACCGGGAACTTACGAGCAGTACTTC.

This clonotype was found many times. The J gene is TRBJ2-7, the V gene TRBV19, with 8 nucleotides matching TRBD1. Germline V gives CDR1 LNHDA, CDR2 SQIVND (reference sequence). This CDR3 region has 14 residues. The J segment lost 5 bases and the V segment lost 4 bases, leaving 7 bases of the junction unmatched. The CDR3 DNA reads as TGTGCCAGTAGTACGGACAGGGAGCTCCACGAGCAGTACTTC. Residues: CASSTDRELHEQYF.

This clonotype has at least ten counts. The V gene is TRBV12-3 or TRBV12-4, the J gene TRBJ1-2, with D possibly being TRBD1 (5 bases). This CDR3 is 13 amino acids long. V was cut by 1 base and J by 8 bases, with 11 bases left in between. CDR3 in amino acids: CASSLGQIGGYTF. DNA of the CDR3: TGTGCCAGCAGTTTAGGACAGATAGGGGGCTACACCTTC.

J is TRBJ1-2 and V is TRBV9; 8 bases agree with TRBD1. Germline lookup yields CDR1 SGDLS and CDR2 YYNGEE. CDR3 size: 15 residues. V trimming: 1 base; J trimming: 8 bases; junction bases outside the gene matches: 10. CDR3 in amino acids: CASSVRGQDSWGYTF. CDR3 bases: TGTGCCAGCAGCGTAAGGGGACAGGATTCGTGGGGCTACACCTTC.

CDR3 DNA sequence: TGCAGTGGCCTCGGCTACACCTTC. Translating gives CSGLGYTF. This chain connects TRBV20-1 to TRBJ1-2; D is unclear. The germline CDR1 and CDR2 sequences are DFQATT and SNEGSKA (reference sequence). CDR3 length: 8 residues. The germline V and J ends were trimmed by 7 bases and 8 bases, with 5 bases remaining between them.

The chain has TRBV5-1 and TRBJ2-1; either TRBD1 or TRBD2 may fit D (7 bases each). The length of the CDR3 is 16 residues. Between the trimmed V and J ends, which lost 0 bases and 5 bases, there was a span of 15 bases. Germline-derived CDR1 and CDR2 are SGHRS and YFSETQ. CDR3 amino acids: CASSLGETGRDNEQFF. The DNA of the CDR3 is TGCGCCAGCAGCTTGGGTGAGACAGGGAGGGACAATGAGCAGTTCTTC. Combining the CDR3 with reference TRBV5-1 and TRBJ2-1 gives the whole variable domain KAGVTQTPRYLIKTRGQQVTLSCSPISGHRSVSWYQQTPGQGLQFLFEYFSETQRNKGNFPGRFSGRQFSNSRSEMNVSTLELGDSALYLCASSLGETGRDNEQFFGPGTRLTVL.

This clonotype was seen at least ten times. The V call is TRBV13, the J call TRBJ1-2; D is unclear. The CDR3 runs to 11 residues. Germline assignment: CDR1 PRHDT and CDR2 FYEKMQ (reference sequence). The ends were cut back, 3 bases at V and 8 bases at J, with 7 bases in the middle. DNA of the CDR3: TGTGCCAGCAGCTTCCGGGGAGGCTACACCTTC. It yields the protein CASSFRGGYTF.

This clonotype showed up many times. The chain links TRBV4-1 to TRBJ1-1; no firm D call. Germline V lookup: CDR1 MGHRA, CDR2 YSYEKL. Trimming removed 0 bases from V and 4 bases from J, with 12 bases in between. CDR3 length: 15 amino acids. In DNA form, the CDR3 reads TGCGCCAGCAGCCAAGATTACGGGGTGAGCACTGAAGCTTTCTTT. It translates to CASSQDYGVSTEAFF.

The V gene is TRBV5-5, the J gene TRBJ2-3, with a possible D match to TRBD2 (6 bases). Germline V gene lookup returns CDR1 SGHKS and CDR2 YYEKEE (reference sequence). Trimming took 3 bases from V and 5 from J, leaving 10 bases between them. The CDR3 runs 13 residues. As DNA, the CDR3 is TGTGCCAGCAGCTCGACTAGTGAAGATACGCAGTATTTT. Amino acid sequence: CASSSTSEDTQYF.

The V call is TRBV19, the J call TRBJ2-3, with D possibly being TRBD2 (6 bases). The germline V and J ends were trimmed by 7 bases and 1 base, with 12 bases remaining between them. Germline CDR1 reads LNHDA; CDR2 reads SQIVND (reference sequence). The CDR3 is 14 residues long. CDR3 in amino acids: CASNNGRGTDTQYF. In nucleotides, the CDR3 is TGTGCCAGTAACAACGGGAGAGGCACAGATACGCAGTATTTT.

The chain combines TRBV2 with TRBJ1-1; D gene uncertain. CDR3 length: 14 residues. Germline CDR1 SNHLY, CDR2 FYNNEI. The V gene lost 3 bases and the J gene lost 7 bases, with 15 bases spanning the gap. The CDR3 reads CASSDSIPRSEAFF. Here the CDR3 DNA reads TGTGCCAGCAGTGACAGTATACCTAGGAGTGAAGCTTTCTTT.

V and J are TRBV6-4 and TRBJ1-5, with TRBD1 matching 8 bases. Germline V gives CDR1 MRHNA, CDR2 SNTAGT. Germline trimming cut 8 bases from V and 7 bases from J; bases unmatched to any gene: 7. This CDR3 is 13 amino acids long. DNA for the CDR3: TGTGCCAGCTCACAGGGGGACGGGCAGCCCCAGCATTTT. Its translation: CASSQGDGQPQHF.

The chain recombines TRBV7-2 with TRBJ1-1, with D possibly being TRBD1 (6 bases). V lost 5 bases to trimming and J lost 2 bases, with 12 bases between them. The CDR3 loop spans 14 amino acids. The germline gives CDR1 SGHTA, CDR2 FQGNSA. This CDR3 is CASSKQGLNTEAFF. The CDR3 nucleotides read TGTGCCAGCAGCAAGCAGGGGCTTAACACTGAAGCTTTCTTT.

The chain couples TRBV12-3 or TRBV12-4 to TRBJ2-3; D not certain. This CDR3 region has 11 residues. Trimming shortened V by 11 bases and J by 8 bases, and 14 bases separated the two germline ends. The CDR3 protein is CAAGIWGTQYF. The DNA of the CDR3 is TGTGCCGCAGGAATTTGGGGTACGCAGTATTTT.

The chain combines TRBV25-1 with TRBJ1-2; D ambiguous. The V gene lost 3 bases and the J gene lost 4 bases, with 6 bases spanning the gap. The CDR3 covers 12 residues. The germline V gene has CDR1 MGHDK and CDR2 SYGVNS. CDR3 sequence reads: CASSDTLYGYTF. In nucleotides, the CDR3 is TGTGCCAGCAGTGATACCCTCTATGGCTACACCTTC.

The chain's CDR3 is CASSILGGTQETQYF. CDR3 bases: TGTGCCAGTAGTATTTTGGGGGGAACTCAAGAGACCCAGTACTTC. The gene calls are TRBV19 and TRBJ2-5; weak D call: TRBD2 (6 bases). The CDR3 consists of 15 residues. Between the trimmed V and J ends, which lost 3 bases and 2 bases, there was a span of 13 bases. CDR1 is LNHDA and CDR2 is SQIVND in the germline V gene (reference sequence).

The V call is TRBV7-2, the J call TRBJ2-1; TRBD1 or TRBD2 may be the D gene (5 bases each). V was shortened by 5 bases and J by 9 bases, with 11 bases between the two germline ends. This CDR3 is 12 amino acids long. Germline V lookup: CDR1 SGHTA, CDR2 FQGNSA. The CDR3 here is CASSKGTGEQFF. The CDR3 nucleotides are TGTGCCAGCAGCAAAGGGACGGGTGAGCAGTTCTTC.

The chain carries TRBV15 and TRBJ1-5, with D tentatively TRBD1 (5 bases). CDR3 size: 13 residues. Trimming left V 5 bases short and J 6 bases short, with 11 bases between. Germline CDR1 and CDR2: LNHNV and YYDKDF (reference sequence). CDR3 amino acids: CATSLDRGQPQHF. CDR3 coding DNA: TGTGCCACCAGCTTAGACAGAGGTCAGCCCCAGCATTTT.

In this sample, this clonotype turned up many times. V usage is TRBV7-6 and J usage is TRBJ1-2; a weak D match, TRBD1 (6 bases). Trimming took off 1 base at V and 4 bases at J, with 10 bases between the two ends. The CDR3 is 14 amino acids. CDR1 is SGHVS and CDR2 is FNYEAQ in the germline V gene. CDR3 protein: CASSLGQAGYGYTF. CDR3 nucleotide sequence: TGTGCCAGCAGCTTAGGACAGGCGGGCTATGGCTACACCTTC.

This clonotype was seen once. The V call is TRBV2, the J call TRBJ1-2; D may be TRBD1 (6 bases). The CDR3 contains 14 residues. Germline V lookup: CDR1 SNHLY, CDR2 FYNNEI. The germline V and J ends were trimmed by 5 bases and 0 bases, with 10 bases remaining between them. CDR3 protein: CASSRGGSNYGYTF. The CDR3 DNA reads as TGTGCCAGCAGTAGGGGGGGGTCTAACTATGGCTACACCTTC. The full variable domain, rest sourced from reference TRBV2 and TRBJ1-2, is EPEVTQTPSHQVTQMGQEVILRCVPISNHLYFYWYRQILGQKVEFLVSFYNNEISEKSEIFDDQFSVERPDGSNFTLKIRSTKLEDSAMYFCASSRGGSNYGYTFGSGTRLTVV.

This clonotype was counted at least ten times. The V gene is TRBV18, the J gene TRBJ1-2; no clear D. V lost 4 bases to trimming and J lost 3 bases, with 3 bases between them. Germline lookup yields CDR1 KGHSH and CDR2 LQKENI. This CDR3 comprises 11 residues. CDR3 DNA sequence: TGTGCCAGCTCACGGGACTATGGCTACACCTTC. Its translation is CASSRDYGYTF. The full variable domain, rest sourced from reference TRBV18 and TRBJ1-2, is NAGVMQNPRHLVRRRGQEARLRCSPMKGHSHVYWYRQLPEEGLKFMVYLQKENIIDESGMPKERFSAEFPKEGPSILRIQQVVRGDSAAYFCASSRDYGYTFGSGTRLTVV.

Concerning this clonotype itself: Compared with germline, one end of the junction differs, possibly owing to a read error. The chain recombines TRBV7-7 with TRBJ2-1; TRBD1 agrees at 9 bases. Per germline, CDR1 SSHAT and CDR2 FNYEAQ (reference sequence). CDR3 size: 15 residues. CDR3 in amino acids: CASSFGQGPLNEQFF. CDR3 DNA sequence: TGTGCTAGCAGCTTCGGACAGGGGCCCCTCAATGAGCAGTTCTTC.

The CDR3: CATSGAGADTQYF. In DNA, the CDR3 is TGTGCCACCAGCGGGGCTGGGGCAGATACGCAGTATTTT. The V gene is TRBV24-1, the J gene TRBJ2-3; D tentatively reads TRBD1 or TRBD2 (5 bases each). The V gene's germline CDR1 is KGHDR and CDR2 SFDVKD. V was cut by 7 bases and J by 4 bases, with 11 bases left in between. This CDR3 is 13 amino acids long.

As for this clonotype: A much larger clone is a single base away; this may be a read error. The conserved final phenylalanine or tryptophan is absent from the CDR3, which likely points to a read error. This rearrangement joins TRBV19 to TRBJ1-2; 10 bases align to TRBD1. CDR3 length: 14 residues. Germline CDR1 is LNHDA and CDR2 is SQIVND (reference sequence). The ends lost 7 bases at V and 2 bases at J; junction bases unmatched: 4. For the CDR3, the DNA is TGTGCCAGTAAGGGGGGACAGGGGAACTATGGCTACACCTCC. It specifies CASKGGQGNYGYTS.

J is TRBJ2-1 and V is TRBV14; no definite D call. This CDR3 has 11 amino acids. With 0 bases removed from V and 12 bases from J, the gap between germline ends came to 6 bases. Germline-derived CDR1 and CDR2 are SGHDN and FVKESK. The CDR3 spells CASSQDSRQFF. CDR3 DNA sequence: TGTGCCAGCAGCCAAGACAGCAGGCAGTTCTTC.